The 25 T cell receptor beta chains listed next were all sequenced from one sample in a study of beta chain features in type 1 diabetes. Every isolated RNA sample was fully reverse transcribed, so sequencing captured expressed TCRB transcripts. Sequencing was performed with immunoSEQ multiplex PCR; in TCRdb, only in-frame clones are kept and a portion is missing. This table has about 620,000 clones, 15% appearing once. The sample comprised naive CD4+ T cells from blood. The source is a man aged 18-30 years in good health.

This clone showed up just a few times. The rearrangement joins TRBV28 to TRBJ2-7, with TRBD2 identical over 7 bases. The CDR3 consists of 13 residues. The ends lost 6 bases at V and 3 bases at J; junction bases unmatched: 5. CDR1 and CDR2 from the germline V gene are MDHEN and SYDVKM. CDR3 amino acids: CASRPGLDYEQYF. The CDR3 DNA reads TGTGCCAGCAGGCCCGGACTAGACTACGAGCAGTACTTC.

The chain links TRBV10-3 to TRBJ2-1; D gene unclear. Trimming pared 4 bases from V and 4 bases from J, leaving 14 bases between. CDR1 and CDR2 from the germline V gene are ENHRY and SYGVKD. CDR3 length equals 15 residues. The DNA of the CDR3 is TGTGCCATCAGTGGAACCGGGCCACTTTACAATGAGCAGTTCTTC. This gives the protein CAISGTGPLYNEQFF.

This clone was seen repeatedly, ten times or more. V and J are TRBV10-3 and TRBJ1-2, with D possibly being TRBD1 (6 bases). The CDR3 covers 14 residues. The V and J ends lost 2 bases and 6 bases respectively, with 13 bases between them. Germline CDR1 ENHRY, CDR2 SYGVKD. CDR3 DNA: TGTGCCATCAGTGAGCGGCAGGGGCTGAATGGCTACACCTTC. As protein: CAISERQGLNGYTF.

The chain uses TRBV9 and TRBJ2-6, with 7 bases aligning to TRBD1. Germline-derived CDR1 and CDR2 are SGDLS and YYNGEE. J gave up 0 bases and V 3 bases, and 9 bases lay outside the gene matches. The CDR3 is 18 residues long. The CDR3 is CASSERQGSGSGANVLTF. The CDR3 DNA sequence: TGTGCCAGCAGCGAACGACAGGGAAGCGGCTCTGGGGCCAACGTCCTGACTTTC.

This clone was observed a few times. V and J are TRBV7-8 and TRBJ1-2; D unclear. Trimming left V 6 bases short and J 2 bases short, with 4 bases between. This CDR3 comprises 11 residues. Germline values: CDR1 SGHVS, CDR2 FQNEAQ. The CDR3 here is CASSKNYGYTF. In DNA, the CDR3 is TGTGCCAGCAGTAAGAACTATGGCTACACCTTC.

This clone was seen only a few times. V usage is TRBV5-1 and J usage is TRBJ2-5; D remains unclear. The germline gives CDR1 SGHRS, CDR2 YFSETQ. V was clipped by 2 bases and J by 1 base, with 18 bases between them. The CDR3 consists of 17 residues. CDR3 sequence reads: CASSFRGWGTPQETQYF. The CDR3 region has the DNA TGCGCCAGCAGCTTCAGAGGTTGGGGAACCCCCCAAGAGACCCAGTACTTC.

This rearrangement joins TRBV9 to TRBJ2-7, with TRBD1 identical over 9 bases. V was clipped by 4 bases and J by 7 bases; unmatched bases: 3. Germline CDR1 reads SGDLS; CDR2 reads YYNGEE. This CDR3 comprises 12 residues. CDR3 protein: CASSRGTGEQYF. The CDR3, as DNA: TGTGCCAGCAGCCGTGGGACAGGGGAGCAGTACTTC.

The rearrangement joins TRBV18 to TRBJ1-5, with D unclear. Trimming pared 1 base from V and 7 bases from J, leaving 5 bases between. This CDR3 contains 12 residues. CDR1 is KGHSH and CDR2 is LQKENI in the germline V gene. The CDR3 sequence: CASSPLAQPQHF. CDR3 DNA sequence: TGTGCCAGCTCACCACTGGCCCAGCCCCAGCATTTT.

The chain uses TRBV7-2 and TRBJ2-7; 9 positions agree with TRBD1. The V gene's germline CDR1 is SGHTA and CDR2 FQGNSA. This CDR3 region has 14 residues. Trimming cost V 4 bases and J 3 bases; bases outside gene matches: 4. CDR3 DNA: TGTGCCAGCAGCTCTGACAGGGGGGTCTACGAGCAGTACTTC. Its protein is CASSSDRGVYEQYF.

There are a few counts of this clone. CDR3 residues: CASSALAGSTDTQYF. CDR3 sequence (DNA): TGTGCCAGCAGCGCCCTAGCGGGGAGCACAGATACGCAGTATTTT. The V call is TRBV9, the J call TRBJ2-3; 9 bases map to TRBD2. From germline, CDR1 is SGDLS and CDR2 YYNGEE. V trimming: 3 bases; J trimming: 0 bases; junction bases outside the gene matches: 2. This CDR3 is 15 amino acids long.

This clone occurred a few times. The chain combines TRBV9 with TRBJ1-4, with D possibly being TRBD1 (6 bases). The CDR3 runs to 16 residues. Germline CDR1 SGDLS, CDR2 YYNGEE. V was shortened by 0 bases and J by 6 bases, with 15 bases between the two germline ends. In DNA, the CDR3 is TGTGCCAGCAGCGTAGACCCCGGGAGGGGGGATGAAAAACTGTTTTTT. It is translated as CASSVDPGRGDEKLFF.

The rearrangement links TRBV28 to TRBJ2-1; 8 bases are a match to TRBD1. The junction had 5 bases not matched to a gene; V was cut back by 5 bases and J by 11 bases. Per the germline V gene, CDR1 is MDHEN and CDR2 is SYDVKM. The length of the CDR3 is 12 residues. The CDR3 bases are TGTGCCAGCAGTCCCGGACAGGGAAAGCAGTTCTTC. Translation: CASSPGQGKQFF.

This clone was seen more than once but under ten times. The V gene is TRBV5-1, the J gene TRBJ2-7; D tentatively fits TRBD1 or TRBD2 (5 bases each). Germline V CDR1 and CDR2: SGHRS, YFSETQ. Trimming took 7 bases from V and 2 from J, leaving 13 bases between them. This CDR3 contains 13 residues. The CDR3 sequence: CASGWDRAYEQYF. The CDR3, as DNA: TGCGCCAGCGGGTGGGACCGGGCCTACGAGCAGTACTTC.

The chain employs TRBV19 and TRBJ2-1; 8 bases are a match to TRBD1. CDR3 length: 15 residues. Unmatched junction bases numbered 8, after V lost 6 bases and J lost 4 bases. Germline-derived CDR1 and CDR2 are LNHDA and SQIVND (reference sequence). In DNA, the CDR3 is TGTGCCAGTAGGCGTCCGGGACAGGCTTACAATGAGCAGTTCTTC. Amino acids: CASRRPGQAYNEQFF. The full variable domain, in which reference TRBV19 and TRBJ2-1 provide the parts outside the CDR3, is DGGITQSPKYLFRKEGQNVTLSCEQNLNHDAMYWYRQDPGQGLRLIYYSQIVNDFQKGDIAEGYSVSREKKESFPLTVTSAQKNPTAFYLCASRRPGQAYNEQFFGPGTRLTVL.

This clone came up a few times. This chain connects TRBV6-1 to TRBJ1-1; D is unresolved. CDR1 MNHNS and CDR2 SASEGT come from the germline V gene. The CDR3 has 13 amino acids. V was trimmed by 5 bases and J by 2 bases, leaving 9 bases between them. Written as DNA, the CDR3 is TGTGCCAGCAGTCCCGGTCCTAACACTGAAGCTTTCTTT. This encodes CASSPGPNTEAFF.

This clone was recorded a few times. The chain has TRBV9 and TRBJ2-1; D remains ambiguous. This CDR3 spans 12 amino acids. Trimming removed 0 bases at V and 8 bases at J, with 6 bases between. Germline V lookup: CDR1 SGDLS, CDR2 YYNGEE. The CDR3 reads CASSVDRDEQFF. Here the CDR3 DNA reads TGTGCCAGCAGCGTAGACCGCGATGAGCAGTTCTTC. Together with reference TRBV9 and TRBJ2-1, the CDR3 gives the full variable domain: DSGVTQTPKHLITATGQRVTLRCSPRSGDLSVYWYQQSLDQGLQFLIQYYNGEERAKGNILERFSAQQFPDLHSELNLSSLELGDSALYFCASSVDRDEQFFGPGTRLTVL.

The genes are TRBV6-5 and TRBJ2-1; 8 positions agree with TRBD1. The ends lost 6 bases at V and 6 bases at J; junction bases unmatched: 10. The CDR3 has 15 amino acids. Germline lookup yields CDR1 MNHEY and CDR2 SVGAGI. The CDR3 protein is CASSRTGTGSNEQFF. DNA of the CDR3: TGTGCCAGCAGCCGCACCGGGACAGGTTCCAATGAGCAGTTCTTC.

This clone was detected a few times. V gene TRBV7-2 combines with J gene TRBJ2-4; tentatively, D is TRBD1 or TRBD2 (5 bases each). Trimming took off 1 base at V and 0 bases at J, with 10 bases between the two ends. Looked up from germline, CDR1 is SGHTA and CDR2 is FQGNSA. This CDR3 is 16 amino acids long. The CDR3: CASSLDEGRAKNIQYF. The CDR3, as DNA: TGTGCCAGCAGCTTAGACGAGGGGAGAGCCAAAAACATTCAGTACTTC.

V is TRBV29-1 and J is TRBJ2-3; 11 positions agree with TRBD2. The CDR3 has 15 amino acids. Germline V gene data show CDR1 as SQVTM and CDR2 as ANQGSEA. V lost 8 bases and J lost 5; bases outside the gene matches: 12. CDR3 nucleotides: TGCAGCTCCTCGCCTAGACTAGCGGGGCGAGATACGCAGTATTTT. Amino acids: CSSSPRLAGRDTQYF.

This clone was detected only a few times. CDR3 DNA sequence: TGCAGCGCTGGAGGTCGCCAAACAGATACGCAGTATTTT. Translated, it gives CSAGGRQTDTQYF. This chain connects TRBV29-1 to TRBJ2-3, with TRBD2 as a possible D gene (5 bases). The V and J ends lost 7 bases and 3 bases respectively, with 14 bases between them. The length of the CDR3 is 13 residues. Germline CDR1 is SQVTM and CDR2 is ANQGSEA.

This clone is a singleton in its sample. J is TRBJ2-7 and V is TRBV10-3; the match to TRBD1 covers 9 bases. With 4 bases clipped from V and 4 bases from J, the junction kept 2 bases outside the gene matches. This CDR3 comprises 13 residues. Germline V gene lookup returns CDR1 ENHRY and CDR2 SYGVKD. The CDR3 sequence is CAISADRGYEQYF. DNA for the CDR3: TGTGCCATCAGTGCGGACAGGGGATACGAGCAGTACTTC.

The V call is TRBV19, the J call TRBJ1-2, with 9 bases that match TRBD1. J gave up 8 bases and V 7 bases, and 17 bases lay outside the gene matches. CDR1 and CDR2 from the germline V gene are LNHDA and SQIVND (reference sequence). CDR3 size: 16 residues. CDR3 nucleotides: TGTGCCAGTACCCTCCGGGACAGGGTCCCTCGGGGCGGCTACACCTTC. It codes for CASTLRDRVPRGGYTF.

This clone was observed a few times. This rearrangement joins TRBV4-3 to TRBJ2-4; 11 nucleotides match TRBD2. With 1 base clipped from V and 9 bases from J, the junction kept 5 bases outside the gene matches. This CDR3 contains 15 residues. CDR1 is LGHNA and CDR2 is YSLEER in the germline V gene. DNA of the CDR3: TGCGCCAGCAGCCAAGGTAGCGGGGGGGCAGGCATTCAGTACTTC. It yields the protein CASSQGSGGAGIQYF.

Only a few counts were recorded for this clone. V usage is TRBV9 and J usage is TRBJ2-7; 8 bases fit TRBD2. The V segment lost 0 bases and the J segment 1 base; nucleotides outside the gene matches: 3. The CDR3 loop spans 15 amino acids. Looked up from germline, CDR1 is SGDLS and CDR2 is YYNGEE. The chain's CDR3 is CASSVEAGESYEQYF. The CDR3 bases are TGTGCCAGCAGCGTAGAAGCGGGAGAGTCCTACGAGCAGTACTTC. The variable domain in full, completed from reference TRBV9 and TRBJ2-7, reads DSGVTQTPKHLITATGQRVTLRCSPRSGDLSVYWYQQSLDQGLQFLIQYYNGEERAKGNILERFSAQQFPDLHSELNLSSLELGDSALYFCASSVEAGESYEQYFGPGTRLTVT.

V and J are TRBV28 and TRBJ1-1; 9 bases line up with TRBD1. CDR1 and CDR2 (germline): MDHEN, SYDVKM. The junction had 8 bases not matched to a gene; V was cut back by 4 bases and J by 5 bases. The CDR3 runs to 15 residues. DNA of the CDR3: TGTGCCAGCAGTTCCGGGGGGACAGGGAGGACTGAAGCTTTCTTT. Amino acids: CASSSGGTGRTEAFF. The full variable domain, with the rest looked up from reference TRBV28 and TRBJ1-1, is DVKVTQSSRYLVKRTGEKVFLECVQDMDHENMFWYRQDPGLGLRLIYFSYDVKMKEKGDIPEGYSVSREKKERFSLILESASTNQTSMYLCASSSGGTGRTEAFFGQGTRLTVV.